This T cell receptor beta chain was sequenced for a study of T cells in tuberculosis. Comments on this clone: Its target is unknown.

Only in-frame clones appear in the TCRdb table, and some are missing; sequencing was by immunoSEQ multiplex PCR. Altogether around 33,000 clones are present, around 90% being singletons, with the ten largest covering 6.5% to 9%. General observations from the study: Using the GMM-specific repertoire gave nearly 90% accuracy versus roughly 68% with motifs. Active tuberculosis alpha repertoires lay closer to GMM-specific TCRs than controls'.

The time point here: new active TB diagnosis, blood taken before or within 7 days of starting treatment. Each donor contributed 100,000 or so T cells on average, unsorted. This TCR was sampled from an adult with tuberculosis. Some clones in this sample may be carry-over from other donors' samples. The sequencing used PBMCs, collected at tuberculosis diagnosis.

The CDR3 DNA is TGTGCCAGCAGCGCAGATAATTCACCCCTCCACTTT. Residues: CASSADNSPLHF. V usage is TRBV5-4 and J usage is TRBJ1-6; no clear D. Looked up from germline, CDR1 is SGHNT and CDR2 is YYREEE (reference sequence). Trimming left V 4 bases short and J 5 bases short, with 4 bases between. The CDR3 loop spans 12 amino acids.